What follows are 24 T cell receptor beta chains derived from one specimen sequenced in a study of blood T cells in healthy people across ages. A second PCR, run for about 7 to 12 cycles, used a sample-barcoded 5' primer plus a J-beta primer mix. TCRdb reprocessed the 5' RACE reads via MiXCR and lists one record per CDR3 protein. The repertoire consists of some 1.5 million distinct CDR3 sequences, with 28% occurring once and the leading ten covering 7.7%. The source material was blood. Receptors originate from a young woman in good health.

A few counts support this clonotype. The CDR3, as DNA: TGCGCCAGCAGCAGACTAGGGGGCCCCAATGAGCAGTTCTTC. This sequence encodes CASSRLGGPNEQFF. This sequence joins TRBV4-1 and TRBJ2-1; a weak D match, TRBD1 (7 bases). Germline V gene lookup returns CDR1 MGHRA and CDR2 YSYEKL. CDR3 length equals 14 residues. Trimming left V 5 bases short and J 6 bases short, with 14 bases between.

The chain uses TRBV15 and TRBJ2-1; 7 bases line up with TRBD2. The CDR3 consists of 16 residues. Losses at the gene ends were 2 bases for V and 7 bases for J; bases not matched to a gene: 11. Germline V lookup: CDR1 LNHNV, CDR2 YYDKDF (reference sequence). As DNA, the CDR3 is TGTGCCACCAGCAGACGTAGACTAGCCATTGGGAATGAGCAGTTCTTC. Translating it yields CATSRRRLAIGNEQFF.

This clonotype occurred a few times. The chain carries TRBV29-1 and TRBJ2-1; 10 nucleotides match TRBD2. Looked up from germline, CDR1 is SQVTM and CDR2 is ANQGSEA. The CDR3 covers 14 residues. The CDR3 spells CSSGGPSSYNEQFF. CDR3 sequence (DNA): TGCAGTAGCGGGGGGCCCAGCTCCTACAATGAGCAGTTCTTC.

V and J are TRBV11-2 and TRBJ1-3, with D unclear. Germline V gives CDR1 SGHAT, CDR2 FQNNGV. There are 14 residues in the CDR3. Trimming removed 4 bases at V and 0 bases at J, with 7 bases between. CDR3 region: CASSSIASGNTIYF. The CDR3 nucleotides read TGTGCCAGCAGCTCGATTGCCTCTGGAAACACCATATATTTT.

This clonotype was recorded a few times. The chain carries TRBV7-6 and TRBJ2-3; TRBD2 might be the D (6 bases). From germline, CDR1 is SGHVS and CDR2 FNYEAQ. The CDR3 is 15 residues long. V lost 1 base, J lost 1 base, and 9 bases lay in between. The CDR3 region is CASSLEERGTDTQYF. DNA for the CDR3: TGTGCCAGCAGCTTAGAGGAGCGGGGCACAGATACGCAGTATTTT.

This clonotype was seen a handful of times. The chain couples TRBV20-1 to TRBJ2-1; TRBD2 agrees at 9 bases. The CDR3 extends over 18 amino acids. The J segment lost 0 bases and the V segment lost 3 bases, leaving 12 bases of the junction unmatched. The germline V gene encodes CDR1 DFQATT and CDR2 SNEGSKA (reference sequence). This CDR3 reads CSARVPAGGPSSYNEQFF. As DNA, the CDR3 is TGCAGTGCTAGGGTGCCAGCGGGGGGCCCGAGCTCCTACAATGAGCAGTTCTTC.

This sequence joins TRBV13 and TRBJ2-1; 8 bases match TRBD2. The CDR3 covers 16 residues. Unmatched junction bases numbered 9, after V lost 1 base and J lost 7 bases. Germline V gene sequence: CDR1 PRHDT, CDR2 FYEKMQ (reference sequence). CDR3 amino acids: CASSLERLASPNEQFF. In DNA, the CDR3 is TGTGCCAGCAGCTTAGAGAGACTAGCGAGTCCGAATGAGCAGTTCTTC.

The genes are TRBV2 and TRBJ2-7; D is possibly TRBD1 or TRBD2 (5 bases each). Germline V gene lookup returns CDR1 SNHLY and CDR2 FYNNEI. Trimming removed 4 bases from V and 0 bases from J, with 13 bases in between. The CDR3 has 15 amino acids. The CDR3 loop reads CASSGGRRLSYEQYF. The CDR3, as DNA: TGTGCCAGCAGTGGGGGCAGGAGGCTCTCCTACGAGCAGTACTTC. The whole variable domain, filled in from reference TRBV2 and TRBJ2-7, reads EPEVTQTPSHQVTQMGQEVILRCVPISNHLYFYWYRQILGQKVEFLVSFYNNEISEKSEIFDDQFSVERPDGSNFTLKIRSTKLEDSAMYFCASSGGRRLSYEQYFGPGTRLTVT.

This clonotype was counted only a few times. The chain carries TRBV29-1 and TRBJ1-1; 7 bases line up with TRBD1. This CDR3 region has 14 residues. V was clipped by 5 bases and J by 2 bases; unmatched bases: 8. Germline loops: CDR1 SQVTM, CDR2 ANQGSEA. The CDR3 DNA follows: TGCAGCGTTACCCGGGACAGTAGCAACACTGAAGCTTTCTTT. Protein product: CSVTRDSSNTEAFF.

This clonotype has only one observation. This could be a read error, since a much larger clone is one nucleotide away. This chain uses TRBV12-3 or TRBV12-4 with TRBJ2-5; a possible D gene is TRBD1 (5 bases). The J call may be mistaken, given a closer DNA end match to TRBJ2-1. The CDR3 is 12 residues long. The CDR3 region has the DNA TGTGCCAGCAGGCAGGGTCAAGAGACCCAGTTCTTC. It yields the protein CASRQGQETQFF.

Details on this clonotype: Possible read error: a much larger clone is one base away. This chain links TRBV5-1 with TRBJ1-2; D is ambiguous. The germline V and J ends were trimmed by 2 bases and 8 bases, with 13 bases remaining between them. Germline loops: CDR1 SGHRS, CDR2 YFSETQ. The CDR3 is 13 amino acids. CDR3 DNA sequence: TGCGCCAGCAGCTTCAAGGAGCTCGGCGGCTACACCTTC. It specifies CASSFKELGGYTF.

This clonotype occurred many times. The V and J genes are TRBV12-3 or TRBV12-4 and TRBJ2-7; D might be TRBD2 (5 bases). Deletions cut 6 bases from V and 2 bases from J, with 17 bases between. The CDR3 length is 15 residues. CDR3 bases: TGTGCCAGCAGGCGAACCACCGGAGGTCCCTACGAGCAGTACTTC. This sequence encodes CASRRTTGGPYEQYF.

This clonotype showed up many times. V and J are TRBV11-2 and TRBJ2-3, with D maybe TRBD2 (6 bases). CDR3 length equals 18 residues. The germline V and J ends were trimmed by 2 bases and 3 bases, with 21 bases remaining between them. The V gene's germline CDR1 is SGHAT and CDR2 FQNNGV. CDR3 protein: CASSLTSSGGRSTDTQYF. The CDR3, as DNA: TGTGCCAGCAGCTTAACATCATCCGGAGGGAGGAGTACAGATACGCAGTATTTT.

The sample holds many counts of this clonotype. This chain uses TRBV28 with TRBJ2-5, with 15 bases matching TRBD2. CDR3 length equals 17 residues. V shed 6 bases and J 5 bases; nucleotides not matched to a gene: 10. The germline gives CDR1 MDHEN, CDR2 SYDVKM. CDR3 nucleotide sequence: TGTGCCAGCAGCCGGACTAGCGGGGGGGCCTCGGGCGAGACCCAGTACTTC. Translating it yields CASSRTSGGASGETQYF.

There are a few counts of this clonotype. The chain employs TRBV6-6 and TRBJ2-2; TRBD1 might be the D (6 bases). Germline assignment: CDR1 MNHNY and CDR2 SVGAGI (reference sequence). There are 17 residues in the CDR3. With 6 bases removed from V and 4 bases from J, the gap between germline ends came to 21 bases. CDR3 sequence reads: CASSRTGTLFSTGELFF. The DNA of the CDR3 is TGTGCCAGCAGCCGAACAGGGACCCTATTTAGCACCGGGGAGCTGTTTTTT.

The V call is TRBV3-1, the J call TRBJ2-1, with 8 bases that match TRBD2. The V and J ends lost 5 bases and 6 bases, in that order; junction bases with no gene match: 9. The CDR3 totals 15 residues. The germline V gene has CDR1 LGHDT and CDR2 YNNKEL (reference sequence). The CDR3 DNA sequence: TGTGCCAGCAGCTATATGACCGGGACTAGCAATGAGCAGTTCTTC. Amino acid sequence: CASSYMTGTSNEQFF.

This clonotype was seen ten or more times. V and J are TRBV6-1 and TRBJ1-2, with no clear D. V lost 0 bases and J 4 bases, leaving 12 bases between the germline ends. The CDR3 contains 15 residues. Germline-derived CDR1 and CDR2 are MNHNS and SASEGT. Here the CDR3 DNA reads TGTGCCAGCAGTGAAGCCTTGGGAAATGCCTATGGCTACACCTTC. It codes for CASSEALGNAYGYTF.

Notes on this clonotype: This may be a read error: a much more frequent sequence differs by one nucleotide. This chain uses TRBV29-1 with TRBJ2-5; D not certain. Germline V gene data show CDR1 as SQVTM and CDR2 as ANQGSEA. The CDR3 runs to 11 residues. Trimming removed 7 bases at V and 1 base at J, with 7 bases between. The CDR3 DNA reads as TGCAGCGCTGCCGTCCAAGAGACCCAGTACTTC. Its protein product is CSAAVQETQYF.

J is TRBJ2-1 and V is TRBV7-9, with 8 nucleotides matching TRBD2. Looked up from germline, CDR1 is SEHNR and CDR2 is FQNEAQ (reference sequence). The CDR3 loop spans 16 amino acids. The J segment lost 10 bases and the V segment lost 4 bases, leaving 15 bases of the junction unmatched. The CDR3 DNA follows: TGTGCCAGCAGCTCAGCAGCGGTAGCGGGGAAGGGAGAGCAGTTCTTC. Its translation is CASSSAAVAGKGEQFF.

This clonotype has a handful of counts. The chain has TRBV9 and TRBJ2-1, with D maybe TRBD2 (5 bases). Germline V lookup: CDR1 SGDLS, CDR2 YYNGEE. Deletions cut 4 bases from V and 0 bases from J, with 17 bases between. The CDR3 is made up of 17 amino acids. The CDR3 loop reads CASSNPVARSSYNEQFF. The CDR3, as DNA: TGTGCCAGCAGCAATCCTGTAGCGAGAAGCTCCTACAATGAGCAGTTCTTC.

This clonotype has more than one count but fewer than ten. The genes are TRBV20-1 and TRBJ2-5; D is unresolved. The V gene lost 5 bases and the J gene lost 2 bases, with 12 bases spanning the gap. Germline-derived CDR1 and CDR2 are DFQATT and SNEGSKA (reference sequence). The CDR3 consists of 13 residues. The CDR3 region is CSAVLSRQETQYF. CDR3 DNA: TGCAGTGCTGTCCTTAGCAGACAAGAGACCCAGTACTTC.

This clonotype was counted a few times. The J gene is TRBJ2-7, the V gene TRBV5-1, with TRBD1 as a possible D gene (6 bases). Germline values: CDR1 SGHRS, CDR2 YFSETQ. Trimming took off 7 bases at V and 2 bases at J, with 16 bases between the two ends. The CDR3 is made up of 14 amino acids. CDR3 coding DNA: TGCGCCAGCCGCCTCAAAGGGGGTCCCTACGAGCAGTACTTC. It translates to CASRLKGGPYEQYF.

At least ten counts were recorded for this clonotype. The CDR3 DNA reads as TGTGCCAGCAGTTTAGGGGGGACAGGGCATTACGAGCAGTACTTC. This translates into CASSLGGTGHYEQYF. The chain recombines TRBV28 with TRBJ2-7; 9 bases agree with TRBD1. Germline V CDR1 and CDR2: MDHEN, SYDVKM. CDR3 length equals 15 residues. Trimming took 2 bases from V and 4 from J; bases not matched to a gene: 6.

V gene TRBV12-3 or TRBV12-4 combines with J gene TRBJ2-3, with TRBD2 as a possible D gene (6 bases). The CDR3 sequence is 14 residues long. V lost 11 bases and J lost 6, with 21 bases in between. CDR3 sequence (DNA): TGTGCCGGCAAAGATAGCGGAGCCGGGGATACGCAGTATTTT. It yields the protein CAGKDSGAGDTQYF.